What follows are 28 T cell receptor beta chains derived from one specimen sequenced in a study of blood T cell repertoires in COVID-19 (dated by TCRdb to about 2020). Libraries were built with the immunoSEQ multiplex PCR assay. TCRdb obtained this table from immuneACCESS and retained in-frame rearrangements with V and J assigned. These tables miss some clones; where compared with another copy, unresolved V genes account for less than half of the shortfall, and the remainder is unexplained. The sample table shows more than 25,000 clones, and roughly 80% are seen once. The top ten hold about 53% of the sample. The specimen was peripheral blood. All receptors derive from a man aged 45-65 years with active or convalescent COVID-19.

The sample holds a few counts of this clone. The chain is built from TRBV30 and TRBJ2-7, with D unresolved. The CDR3 spans 11 residues. The V gene lost 2 bases and the J gene lost 3 bases, with 5 bases spanning the gap. CDR1 and CDR2 (germline): GTSNPN, SVGIG (reference sequence). The CDR3 loop reads CAWSTNYEQYF. The DNA for the CDR3 is TGTGCCTGGAGTACTAACTACGAGCAGTACTTC.

CDR3 residues: CASSLSPASGNIQYF. CDR3 in DNA: TGTGCCAGCAGCTTAAGCCCGGCTAGCGGAAACATTCAGTACTTC. The J gene is TRBJ2-4, the V gene TRBV7-6; TRBD2 matches 7 bases. Unmatched junction bases numbered 7, after V lost 2 bases and J lost 6 bases. Germline CDR1 is SGHVS and CDR2 is FNYEAQ. The CDR3 is 15 residues long.

The chain is built from TRBV28 and TRBJ1-6, with 7 bases identical to TRBD1. V lost 4 bases, J lost 9 bases, and 6 bases stayed unmatched. The CDR3 is made up of 14 amino acids. Germline values: CDR1 MDHEN, CDR2 SYDVKM. The CDR3 DNA follows: TGTGCCAGCAGTTCCCAGGGGGTGCTTTCACCCCTCCACTTT. Its protein product is CASSSQGVLSPLHF.

The rearrangement joins TRBV9 to TRBJ2-3; the D is unclear. V lost 3 bases to trimming and J lost 2 bases, with 7 bases between them. This CDR3 has 13 residues. The V gene's germline CDR1 is SGDLS and CDR2 YYNGEE. In DNA, the CDR3 is TGTGCCAGCAGCGACCGGTTCACAGATACGCAGTATTTT. As protein: CASSDRFTDTQYF.

This chain joins TRBV18 and TRBJ2-2; the D gene is possibly TRBD2 (5 bases). The CDR3 has 15 amino acids. Germline CDR1 and CDR2: KGHSH and LQKENI. Trimming took off 3 bases at V and 1 base at J, with 9 bases between the two ends. The CDR3, as DNA: TGTGCCAGCTCACCGGGAGCGGAGAACACCGGGGAGCTGTTTTTT. Encoded protein: CASSPGAENTGELFF. Complete variable domain (other parts from reference TRBV18 and TRBJ2-2): NAGVMQNPRHLVRRRGQEARLRCSPMKGHSHVYWYRQLPEEGLKFMVYLQKENIIDESGMPKERFSAEFPKEGPSILRIQQVVRGDSAAYFCASSPGAENTGELFFGEGSRLTVL.

The rearrangement links TRBV7-2 to TRBJ2-1; 7 bases are a match to TRBD2. CDR3 length: 13 amino acids. CDR1 SGHTA and CDR2 FQGNSA come from the germline V gene. The V gene end was trimmed by 0 bases and the J gene end by 10 bases; junction bases not matched to a gene: 3. CDR3 sequence reads: CASSLAPGLEQFF. CDR3 coding DNA: TGTGCCAGCAGCTTAGCCCCGGGACTAGAGCAGTTCTTC. The full variable domain, its missing parts supplied by reference TRBV7-2 and TRBJ2-1, is GAGVSQSPSNKVTEKGKDVELRCDPISGHTALYWYRQSLGQGLEFLIYFQGNSAPDKSGLPSDRFSAERTGGSVSTLTIQRTQQEDSAVYLCASSLAPGLEQFFGPGTRLTVL.

The CDR3 sequence: CASSFASGGRYEQYF. In nucleotides, the CDR3 is TGCGCCAGCAGCTTCGCTAGCGGGGGCCGCTACGAGCAGTACTTC. J is TRBJ2-7 and V is TRBV5-1, with 10 positions matching TRBD2. CDR1 and CDR2 from the germline V gene are SGHRS and YFSETQ. The CDR3 contains 15 residues. V shed 2 bases, J shed 3 bases, and the junction held 5 bases outside the gene matches.

The V call is TRBV11-3, the J call TRBJ2-5; TRBD2 agrees at 7 bases. V was clipped by 5 bases and J by 2 bases; unmatched bases: 2. The length of the CDR3 is 13 residues. Germline lookup yields CDR1 SGHNT and CDR2 YENEEA. Here the CDR3 reads CASSREVQETQYF. The CDR3 coding sequence is TGTGCCAGCAGCCGGGAGGTACAAGAGACCCAGTACTTC.

The V gene is TRBV11-2, the J gene TRBJ1-6, with D unclear. Germline lookup yields CDR1 SGHAT and CDR2 FQNNGV. This CDR3 contains 11 residues. Between the trimmed V and J ends, which lost 3 bases and 19 bases, there was a span of 13 bases. The chain's CDR3 is CASSFPVSSHF. The CDR3 DNA sequence: TGTGCCAGCAGCTTTCCGGTTTCGTCGCACTTT.

The J gene is TRBJ2-7, the V gene TRBV10-3; D uncertain. This CDR3 contains 15 residues. Germline V CDR1 and CDR2: ENHRY, SYGVKD. Deletions cut 0 bases from V and 4 bases from J, with 13 bases between. The CDR3 sequence: CAISESGPRAYEQYF. The CDR3 DNA reads TGTGCCATCAGTGAGTCCGGCCCTCGAGCGTACGAGCAGTACTTC.

The chain links TRBV10-1 to TRBJ1-2; D not certain. CDR3 size: 13 residues. Trimming removed 3 bases at V and 1 base at J, with 6 bases between. Germline V gene lookup returns CDR1 WNHNN and CDR2 SYGVQD (reference sequence). The CDR3 region has the DNA TGCGCCAGCAGTGAACAAATTAACTATGGCTACACCTTC. It yields the protein CASSEQINYGYTF.

The chain links TRBV6-1 to TRBJ2-7; D uncertain. The germline V gene has CDR1 MNHNS and CDR2 SASEGT. V was trimmed by 7 bases and J by 0 bases, leaving 10 bases between them. CDR3 length: 13 residues. The CDR3 loop is CASTSSISYEQYF. In DNA, the CDR3 is TGTGCCAGCACCTCAAGCATCTCCTACGAGCAGTACTTC.

The sample holds a few counts of this clone. The CDR3 DNA is TGTGCCAGCAGCTTAGCCGGAGGAGGTTACACTGAAGCTTTCTTT. It yields the protein CASSLAGGGYTEAFF. This sequence joins TRBV7-9 and TRBJ1-1; no definite D call. The length of the CDR3 is 15 residues. V was pared by 0 bases and J by 3 bases, with 11 bases between. From germline, CDR1 is SEHNR and CDR2 FQNEAQ (reference sequence).

The chain uses TRBV4-2 and TRBJ1-5; 10 bases are a match to TRBD1. The CDR3 consists of 15 residues. The V gene end was trimmed by 1 base and the J gene end by 5 bases; junction bases not matched to a gene: 2. Germline assignment: CDR1 LGHNA and CDR2 YNFKEQ. The CDR3 region is CASSQAGTGDQPQHF. CDR3 coding DNA: TGTGCCAGCAGCCAAGCCGGGACAGGGGATCAGCCCCAGCATTTT.

The genes are TRBV9 and TRBJ2-3; the match to TRBD1 covers 10 bases. V lost 3 bases to trimming and J lost 1 base; unmatched junction nucleotides: 14. Germline loops: CDR1 SGDLS, CDR2 YYNGEE. CDR3 length: 19 amino acids. CDR3 residues: CASSAYGTGDTVGTDTQYF. CDR3 DNA: TGTGCCAGCAGCGCGTACGGGACAGGGGATACCGTAGGCACAGATACGCAGTATTTT.

This clone occurred a few times. CDR3 region: CASSRRASLNTEAFF. In DNA form, the CDR3 reads TGTGCCAGCAGCCGGCGGGCCAGCCTGAACACTGAAGCTTTCTTT. The gene calls are TRBV2 and TRBJ1-1; no reliable D call. This CDR3 spans 15 amino acids. V shed 6 bases and J shed 0 bases, with 14 bases lying between them. Germline V lookup: CDR1 SNHLY, CDR2 FYNNEI.

The chain employs TRBV27 and TRBJ2-3, with 9 bases identical to TRBD2. Unmatched junction bases numbered 17, after V lost 5 bases and J lost 5 bases. Germline V lookup: CDR1 MNHEY, CDR2 SMNVEV (reference sequence). CDR3 length: 18 residues. The CDR3 is CASSRPRRGGGSRDTQYF. The CDR3 nucleotides read TGTGCCAGCAGTCGCCCGAGGCGGGGGGGCGGTAGTAGAGATACGCAGTATTTT.

This clone was recorded once. The chain employs TRBV12-3 or TRBV12-4 and TRBJ1-2; a possible D gene is TRBD1 (5 bases). Trimming stripped 4 bases from V and 8 bases from J, with 8 bases between. CDR3 length: 11 residues. The CDR3 coding sequence is TGTGCCAGCAGTTCAGGGTTAGGCTACACCTTC. It specifies CASSSGLGYTF.

The J gene is TRBJ2-3, the V gene TRBV11-3; possibly TRBD2 for D (5 bases). The CDR3 has 17 amino acids. Germline CDR1 reads SGHNT; CDR2 reads YENEEA. The V gene lost 0 bases and the J gene lost 4 bases, with 17 bases spanning the gap. The DNA of the CDR3 is TGTGCCAGCAGCTTAGATCTAGCAATGCTTTTTCCAGATACGCAGTATTTT. Translation gives CASSLDLAMLFPDTQYF.

The chain carries TRBV29-1 and TRBJ2-1; TRBD1 aligns across 8 bases. Germline V lookup: CDR1 SQVTM, CDR2 ANQGSEA. This CDR3 is 11 amino acids long. With V trimmed by 2 bases and J by 10 bases, 1 base remained unmatched. As DNA, the CDR3 is TGCAGCGTTGAAAGGGACAGGGAGCAGTTCTTC. Its protein product is CSVERDREQFF.

The sample holds a few counts of this clone. The V gene is TRBV19, the J gene TRBJ2-1; 12 bases line up with TRBD2. After removal of 5 bases from V and 3 bases from J, the junction contained 2 bases not matched to a gene. The germline V gene encodes CDR1 LNHDA and CDR2 SQIVND (reference sequence). The CDR3 is 15 residues long. CDR3 DNA sequence: TGTGCCAGTAGTCAGACTAGCGGGAGCTACAATGAGCAGTTCTTC. It yields the protein CASSQTSGSYNEQFF.

V usage is TRBV4-2 and J usage is TRBJ2-1; 9 bases match TRBD2. There are 17 residues in the CDR3. From germline, CDR1 is LGHNA and CDR2 YNFKEQ. Trimming took 2 bases from V and 0 from J; bases not matched to a gene: 5. DNA for the CDR3: TGTGCCAGCAGCCAACAAGCGGGGGGTAGCTCCTACAATGAGCAGTTCTTC. Amino acid sequence: CASSQQAGGSSYNEQFF.

The V gene is TRBV6-5, the J gene TRBJ1-2, with 11 bases lining up with TRBD1. Germline V gene lookup returns CDR1 MNHEY and CDR2 SVGAGI. Unmatched junction bases numbered 11, after V lost 9 bases and J lost 8 bases. This CDR3 has 14 residues. The CDR3 bases are TGTGCCAGTCAACCAGGACAGGGGGCGGGAGGCTACACCTTC. Amino acids: CASQPGQGAGGYTF.

This rearrangement joins TRBV11-3 to TRBJ2-1; 8 positions agree with TRBD2. With V trimmed by 2 bases and J by 5 bases, 5 bases remained unmatched. This CDR3 contains 15 residues. Germline V lookup: CDR1 SGHNT, CDR2 YENEEA. This CDR3 reads CASSLTSLADNEQFF. The CDR3 nucleotides read TGTGCCAGCAGCTTAACTTCACTAGCGGACAATGAGCAGTTCTTC.

Comments on this clone: In the same sample, other DNA sequences code for this CDR3. V and J are TRBV15 and TRBJ2-1; 7 bases fit TRBD2. V lost 0 bases to trimming and J lost 7 bases; unmatched junction nucleotides: 6. Germline V CDR1 and CDR2: LNHNV, YYDKDF (reference sequence). The CDR3 sequence is 15 residues long. CDR3 region: CATSREGLAENEQFF. The CDR3 nucleotides are TGTGCCACCAGCAGAGAGGGGCTAGCGGAGAATGAGCAGTTCTTC.

The chain links TRBV5-1 to TRBJ1-5, with D perhaps matching TRBD1 (5 bases). CDR3 size: 14 residues. Germline V gene data show CDR1 as SGHRS and CDR2 as YFSETQ. Trimming left V 2 bases short and J 6 bases short, with 12 bases between. CDR3 DNA sequence: TGCGCCAGCAGCTTTCAGGGAGGCGGTCAGCCCCAGCATTTT. Translation: CASSFQGGGQPQHF.

This clone has just one count. The chain uses TRBV7-2 and TRBJ1-2; 8 nucleotides match TRBD1. From germline, CDR1 is SGHTA and CDR2 FQGNSA. The CDR3 spans 13 residues. V gave up 7 bases and J gave up 4 bases; unmatched junction bases: 5. The CDR3 sequence: CASTWTGSYGYTF. CDR3 in DNA: TGTGCCAGCACTTGGACAGGGTCCTATGGCTACACCTTC.

The rearrangement uses TRBV6-4 and TRBJ2-7; 13 nucleotides align to TRBD2. This CDR3 comprises 15 residues. The germline gives CDR1 MRHNA, CDR2 SNTAGT. V trimming: 3 bases; J trimming: 4 bases; junction bases outside the gene matches: 3. The CDR3 reads CASSESTSGGYEQYF. CDR3 bases: TGTGCCAGCAGTGAATCGACTAGCGGGGGGTACGAGCAGTACTTC.